These 6 T cell receptor beta chains came from one sample sequenced in a study of T cell responses to AZD1222 COVID-19 vaccine (dated by TCRdb to about 2021). Library creation used the immunoSEQ multiplex PCR assay. As stored in TCRdb, this immuneACCESS dataset retains in-frame rearrangements with V and J assigned. A fraction of the clones does not appear; measured against another copy, unresolved V genes explain less than half of the discrepancy, and the remainder lacks a known reason. The sample table shows around 120,000 clones, and roughly nine tenths are seen once. The ten largest clones represent roughly 2.3% of the sample. Read against the paper, the sample's time point label means: baseline before first vaccination. The source was peripheral blood, collected on day 0 of AZD1222 vaccination. These receptors all stem from an adult in good health.

This chain connects TRBV7-9 to TRBJ2-1, with TRBD2 matching 9 bases. This CDR3 has 16 amino acids. J lost 8 bases, V lost 5 bases, and 13 bases had no gene match. Germline CDR1 SEHNR, CDR2 FQNEAQ (reference sequence). CDR3 protein: CASSPGDSGRWDEQFF. In nucleotides, the CDR3 is TGTGCCAGCAGCCCGGGGGATAGCGGGAGATGGGATGAGCAGTTCTTC.

This chain links TRBV5-3 with TRBJ1-5, with TRBD1 matching over 7 bases. TRBV5-3 qualifies as an ORF whose function is uncertain. CDR3 length: 18 amino acids. The J segment lost 0 bases and the V segment lost 1 base, leaving 10 bases of the junction unmatched. Here the CDR3 DNA reads TGTGCCAGAAGCTTGCCCGACAGGGAGCCCTATAGCAATCAGCCCCAGCATTTT. Its protein product is CARSLPDREPYSNQPQHF.

The chain is built from TRBV7-6 and TRBJ1-4, with TRBD1 as a possible D gene (5 bases). Germline V gene sequence: CDR1 SGHVS, CDR2 FNYEAQ. Trimming left V 6 bases short and J 2 bases short, with 13 bases between. The length of the CDR3 is 15 residues. DNA for the CDR3: TGTGCCAGCAGTCCCGGACACGGCACTAATGAAAAACTGTTTTTT. Protein sequence: CASSPGHGTNEKLFF. The full variable domain, with the rest looked up from reference TRBV7-6 and TRBJ1-4, is GAGVSQSPRYKVTKRGQDVALRCDPISGHVSLYWYRQALGQGPEFLTYFNYEAQQDKSGLPNDRFSAERPEGSISTLTIQRTEQRDSAMYRCASSPGHGTNEKLFFGSGTQLSVL.

CDR3 nucleotides: TGTGCCAGCAGTCCCGACCGGGGGGGTAATTCACCCCTCCACTTT. Its protein product is CASSPDRGGNSPLHF. V usage is TRBV25-1 and J usage is TRBJ1-6; TRBD1 might be the D (5 bases). This CDR3 spans 15 amino acids. The germline V gene has CDR1 MGHDK and CDR2 SYGVNS. V dropped 5 bases and J dropped 6 bases, with 14 bases sitting between them. The variable domain in full, with the rest retrieved from reference TRBV25-1 and TRBJ1-6, is EADIYQTPRYLVIGTGKKITLECSQTMGHDKMYWYQQDPGMELHLIHYSYGVNSTEKGDLSSESTVSRIRTEHFPLTLESARPSHTSQYLCASSPDRGGNSPLHFGNGTRLTVT.

The V and J genes are TRBV5-1 and TRBJ1-1, with a weak D call TRBD1 (5 bases). V was trimmed by 0 bases and J by 0 bases, leaving 12 bases between them. The CDR3 is 16 residues long. Germline CDR1 SGHRS, CDR2 YFSETQ. The DNA for the CDR3 is TGCGCCAGCAGCTTGGGTCAGGGCGGAATGAACACTGAAGCTTTCTTT. Amino acid sequence: CASSLGQGGMNTEAFF.

The CDR3: CSVEENDEKLFF. DNA of the CDR3: TGCAGCGTTGAGGAGAATGATGAAAAACTGTTTTTT. The rearrangement links TRBV29-1 to TRBJ1-4, with D uncertain. The ends were cut back, 3 bases at V and 6 bases at J, with 8 bases in the middle. Germline V gives CDR1 SQVTM, CDR2 ANQGSEA. The CDR3 runs to 12 residues.